One and the same sample provided the 22 T cell receptor beta chains below, sequenced in a study of T cell responses to AZD1222 COVID-19 vaccine. Profiling relied on immunoSEQ multiplex PCR, and the TCRdb table lists in-frame clones only, not all of them. The sample carries about 180,000 clones, around nine tenths recorded once. The starting material was peripheral blood, obtained on day 0 of AZD1222 vaccination. These receptors were collected from an adult in good health.

The V call is TRBV5-4, the J call TRBJ1-2; TRBD1 is a possible D gene (5 bases). The CDR3 runs 14 residues. Germline lookup yields CDR1 SGHNT and CDR2 YYREEE (reference sequence). The germline V and J ends were trimmed by 7 bases and 5 bases, with 18 bases remaining between them. The CDR3 DNA is TGTGCCAGCTCAAGTGCGGGGGGACTTTATGGCTACACCTTC. Protein sequence: CASSSAGGLYGYTF.

This clone was seen once. The gene calls are TRBV5-4 and TRBJ1-3; no firm D call. Germline V gene sequence: CDR1 SGHNT, CDR2 YYREEE (reference sequence). This CDR3 is 14 amino acids long. Trimming cost V 3 bases and J 0 bases, with 7 bases left between them. The chain's CDR3 is CASSSLDSGNTIYF. The CDR3 nucleotides read TGTGCCAGCAGCTCCTTGGACTCTGGAAACACCATATATTTT.

The V call is TRBV11-2, the J call TRBJ2-1; 8 bases are shared with TRBD2. CDR1 and CDR2 (germline): SGHAT, FQNNGV. V shed 1 base, J shed 5 bases, and the junction held 7 bases outside the gene matches. The CDR3 extends over 16 amino acids. CDR3 region: CASSLGTGGLNNEQFF. CDR3 coding DNA: TGTGCCAGCAGCTTAGGCACGGGGGGGCTCAACAATGAGCAGTTCTTC. Variable domain in full (rest from reference TRBV11-2 and TRBJ2-1): EAGVAQSPRYKIIEKRQSVAFWCNPISGHATLYWYQQILGQGPKLLIQFQNNGVVDDSQLPKDRFSAERLKGVDSTLKIQPAKLEDSAVYLCASSLGTGGLNNEQFFGPGTRLTVL.

J is TRBJ1-1 and V is TRBV7-2; D gene unclear. V lost 2 bases and J 2 bases, leaving 6 bases between the germline ends. The CDR3 covers 13 residues. Germline CDR1 SGHTA, CDR2 FQGNSA. The CDR3 loop is CASSLQYNTEAFF. The CDR3 DNA reads TGTGCCAGCAGCTTACAGTACAACACTGAAGCTTTCTTT.

This clone was seen a few times. The V gene is TRBV3-1 (or the pseudogene TRBV3-2), the J gene TRBJ1-5, with 7 bases aligning to TRBD1. With 4 bases clipped from V and 3 bases from J, the junction kept 9 bases outside the gene matches. Per germline, CDR1 LGHDT and CDR2 YNNKEL (reference sequence). This CDR3 spans 16 amino acids. The CDR3 DNA follows: TGTGCCAGCAGCCGGGGGCGAACAGGGGTCAATCAGCCCCAGCATTTT. As protein: CASSRGRTGVNQPQHF.

The rearrangement joins TRBV6-2 or TRBV6-3 to TRBJ1-2; D unresolved. Germline CDR1 reads MNHEY; CDR2 reads SVGEGT. The ends were cut back, 0 bases at V and 8 bases at J, with 4 bases in the middle. The CDR3 covers 11 residues. The CDR3 nucleotides are TGTGCCAGCAGTTACTCCACAGGCTACACCTTC. It is translated as CASSYSTGYTF.

The rearrangement links TRBV19 to TRBJ1-3; maybe TRBD1 (5 bases). The CDR3 consists of 13 residues. The germline V gene has CDR1 LNHDA and CDR2 SQIVND (reference sequence). The V gene lost 4 bases and the J gene lost 7 bases, with 11 bases spanning the gap. This CDR3 is CASSTQGRNTIYF. CDR3 nucleotide sequence: TGTGCCAGTAGTACCCAGGGTCGGAACACCATATATTTT.

This chain links TRBV28 with TRBJ1-2; perhaps TRBD1 as D (6 bases). CDR1 MDHEN and CDR2 SYDVKM come from the germline V gene. The V gene lost 2 bases and the J gene lost 6 bases, with 13 bases spanning the gap. CDR3 length: 14 amino acids. This CDR3 reads CASSLPGQGNGYTF. DNA of the CDR3: TGTGCCAGCAGTTTACCCGGGCAGGGGAATGGCTACACCTTC.

The chain combines TRBV24-1 with TRBJ2-7; D unclear. Germline lookup yields CDR1 KGHDR and CDR2 SFDVKD. The CDR3 has 14 amino acids. V was cut by 6 bases and J by 4 bases, with 15 bases left in between. In nucleotides, the CDR3 is TGTGCCACCAGTTCGACGGAGCCTTCGTACGAGCAGTACTTC. This gives the protein CATSSTEPSYEQYF.

The rearrangement links TRBV6-5 to TRBJ1-1; the match to TRBD1 covers 10 bases. The CDR3 contains 14 residues. Germline V gene lookup returns CDR1 MNHEY and CDR2 SVGAGI. J lost 5 bases, V lost 6 bases, and 6 bases had no gene match. The CDR3 DNA reads TGTGCCAGCAGCTCTGACAGGGGGCGGACTGAAGCTTTCTTT. Translating gives CASSSDRGRTEAFF.

The chain is built from TRBV9 and TRBJ2-3; TRBD2 agrees at 10 bases. The germline gives CDR1 SGDLS, CDR2 YYNGEE. CDR3 length equals 16 residues. Trimming cost V 3 bases and J 4 bases; bases outside gene matches: 8. The CDR3 region is CASSDPAGGVADTQYF. Written as DNA, the CDR3 is TGTGCCAGCAGCGACCCAGCGGGGGGGGTTGCAGATACGCAGTATTTT.

The chain combines TRBV7-9 with TRBJ1-1; D may be TRBD1 (5 bases). CDR1 and CDR2 (germline): SEHNR, FQNEAQ (reference sequence). Trimming removed 1 base from V and 1 base from J, with 13 bases in between. This CDR3 has 16 amino acids. The CDR3 region is CASSLGVGDENTEAFF. The CDR3 DNA reads as TGTGCCAGCAGCTTAGGGGTGGGGGATGAGAACACTGAAGCTTTCTTT. The full variable domain, rest sourced from reference TRBV7-9 and TRBJ1-1, is DTGVSQNPRHKITKRGQNVTFRCDPISEHNRLYWYRQTLGQGPEFLTYFQNEAQLEKSRLLSDRFSAERPKGSFSTLEIQRTEQGDSAMYLCASSLGVGDENTEAFFGQGTRLTVV.

V is TRBV3-1 (or the pseudogene TRBV3-2) and J is TRBJ1-1; maybe TRBD1 (6 bases). This CDR3 comprises 15 residues. V was cut by 4 bases and J by 6 bases, with 18 bases left in between. Germline V gene lookup returns CDR1 LGHDT and CDR2 YNNKEL (reference sequence). The CDR3: CASSPSPDRFAEAFF. CDR3 DNA: TGTGCCAGCAGCCCTAGCCCCGACAGGTTCGCTGAAGCTTTCTTT.

The chain couples TRBV15 to TRBJ1-5, with D unclear. The CDR3 totals 13 residues. CDR1 is LNHNV and CDR2 is YYDKDF in the germline V gene (reference sequence). V shed 6 bases and J shed 4 bases, with 10 bases lying between them. The CDR3 sequence is CATRRAANQPQHF. CDR3 in DNA: TGTGCCACCAGGCGGGCAGCGAATCAGCCCCAGCATTTT.

The chain couples TRBV29-1 to TRBJ1-2, with D maybe TRBD1 (6 bases). The germline V and J ends were trimmed by 3 bases and 7 bases, with 9 bases remaining between them. Germline V gene data show CDR1 as SQVTM and CDR2 as ANQGSEA. The CDR3 spans 11 residues. The CDR3 reads CSVDGGGGYTF. CDR3 sequence (DNA): TGCAGCGTTGATGGGGGCGGTGGCTACACCTTC.

CDR3 protein: CASSPDRDYTF. Here the CDR3 DNA reads TGTGCCAGCAGTCCTGACAGGGACTACACCTTC. This rearrangement joins TRBV12-3 or TRBV12-4 to TRBJ1-2, with 7 bases identical to TRBD1. The CDR3 has 11 amino acids. Trimming cost V 5 bases and J 10 bases; bases outside gene matches: 4.

The chain carries TRBV19 and TRBJ1-6; D might be TRBD1 (5 bases). This CDR3 region has 17 residues. Germline loops: CDR1 LNHDA, CDR2 SQIVND (reference sequence). The V end lost 3 bases, the J end lost 10 bases, and 22 bases lay between the germline ends. The CDR3 loop reads CASSIIPGRQRDSPLHF. The CDR3 coding sequence is TGTGCCAGTAGTATTATCCCGGGACGACAGAGGGACTCACCCCTCCACTTT. The full variable domain, completed using reference TRBV19 and TRBJ1-6, is DGGITQSPKYLFRKEGQNVTLSCEQNLNHDAMYWYRQDPGQGLRLIYYSQIVNDFQKGDIAEGYSVSREKKESFPLTVTSAQKNPTAFYLCASSIIPGRQRDSPLHFGNGTRLTVT.

This chain uses TRBV7-2 with TRBJ1-5; D call uncertain. The CDR3 totals 16 residues. The V end lost 1 base, the J end lost 2 bases, and 12 bases lay between the germline ends. Germline V gene data show CDR1 as SGHTA and CDR2 as FQGNSA. CDR3 nucleotide sequence: TGTGCCAGCAGCTTAGGTGGTTCTACTGGCAATCAGCCCCAGCATTTT. Translating it yields CASSLGGSTGNQPQHF.

The chain employs TRBV28 and TRBJ2-1, with 10 positions matching TRBD2. The CDR3 is made up of 19 amino acids. The germline V gene encodes CDR1 MDHEN and CDR2 SYDVKM. V lost 3 bases and J lost 0; bases outside the gene matches: 11. The DNA for the CDR3 is TGTGCCAGCAGTTTCACTAGCGGGGTCCTTTTTTTCTCCTACAATGAGCAGTTCTTC. This translates into CASSFTSGVLFFSYNEQFF.

V and J are TRBV29-1 and TRBJ1-4; the D gene is possibly TRBD1 (6 bases). V was shortened by 6 bases and J by 6 bases, with 14 bases between the two germline ends. This CDR3 region has 13 residues. The germline CDR1 and CDR2 sequences are SQVTM and ANQGSEA. CDR3 sequence reads: CSVKGGSDEKLFF. The CDR3 DNA reads TGCAGCGTCAAGGGGGGCTCCGATGAAAAACTGTTTTTT.

This clone was seen once. This chain links TRBV6-5 with TRBJ2-5; D possibly matches TRBD1 or TRBD2 (5 bases each). The V end was cut by 8 bases, the J end by 2 bases, with 12 bases between. Germline CDR1 MNHEY, CDR2 SVGAGI. The CDR3 spans 13 residues. CDR3 residues: CASGGDRQETQYF. As DNA, the CDR3 is TGTGCCAGCGGGGGAGATCGGCAAGAGACCCAGTACTTC.

The V gene is TRBV5-4, the J gene TRBJ2-3; the match to TRBD2 covers 7 bases. CDR1 SGHNT and CDR2 YYREEE come from the germline V gene (reference sequence). The CDR3 totals 16 residues. The V segment lost 5 bases and the J segment 2 bases; nucleotides outside the gene matches: 11. The CDR3 DNA sequence: TGTGCCAGCAGTCCGCCCGGACTAGTAAACACAGATACGCAGTATTTT. This codes for CASSPPGLVNTDTQYF.